This is a list of T cell receptor beta chains from one sample in a study of OX40 agonist ivuxolimab in advanced cancers. This table comes from immunoSEQ multiplex PCR, and its TCRdb copy is limited to in-frame clones, with some not included. The repertoire consists of around 90,000 clones, with about 93% occurring once and the leading ten covering approximately 1.2%. The input for sequencing was CD4+ or CD8+ T cells sorted from blood, taken in a trial of the OX40 agonist ivuxolimab. All receptors derive from an adult with an advanced solid tumor such as melanoma, head and neck, liver or kidney cancer. Each CDR3 is given with its conserved first and last residue. D genes are given only for firm matches. A clone size is listed for some rows: how often the clone was seen (once, few, many), or a class if it is expanded.

v_call,clone_size,j_call,d_call,cdr3_nt,cdr3_aa
TRBV11-2,NA,TRBJ1-2,TRBD1,TGTGCCAGCAGACCGGGACAGGGAGGTGGCTACACCTTC,CASRPGQGGGYTF
TRBV18,NA,TRBJ2-2,TRBD2,TGTGCCAGCTCACCGGGACTAGAGGTCGGGGAGCTGTTTTTT,CASSPGLEVGELFF
TRBV28,NA,TRBJ2-5,TRBD1,TGTGCCAGCGAGACAGGGCAACGGGAGACCCAGTACTTC,CASETGQRETQYF
TRBV28,NA,TRBJ2-7,TRBD2,TGTGCCAGTTTGACTAGCGGGAGGGCCGAGCAGTACTTC,CASLTSGRAEQYF
TRBV5-6,NA,TRBJ2-2,TRBD2,TGTGCCAGCACGACCGGGACTAGAGCCGGGGAGCTGTTTTTT,CASTTGTRAGELFF
TRBV7-9,NA,TRBJ2-7,TRBD1,TGTGCCAGCAGCTCCACATGGACAGGTCCTCTAAGACCCTACGAGCAGTACTTC,CASSSTWTGPLRPYEQYF
TRBV6-1,NA,TRBJ2-5,TRBD1,TGTGCCAGCAGTGGGGTGGGACAGGGGGTCGAGACCCAGTACTTC,CASSGVGQGVETQYF
TRBV27,once,TRBJ2-7,NA,TGTGCCAGCACCTCGTTGGGGCGGGTCTCCTACGAGCAGTACTTC,CASTSLGRVSYEQYF
TRBV5-1,NA,TRBJ2-3,TRBD2,TGCGCCAGCAGCCCGGGGGGTGGAATATATACGCAGTATTTT,CASSPGGGIYTQYF
TRBV27,NA,TRBJ2-4,NA,TGTGCCAGCAGTTTAATCGCGAACTCCAAAAACATTCAGTACTTC,CASSLIANSKNIQYF
TRBV28,NA,TRBJ1-6,TRBD1,TGTGCCAGCAGTCCCCATCCAGACAGGGGATCGGTTTTT,CASSPHPDRGSVF
TRBV7-9,few,TRBJ2-7,NA,TGTGCCAGCAGCTTAGCGCTGTACGGGTCCGGGTACGAGCAGTACTTC,CASSLALYGSGYEQYF
TRBV5-1,NA,TRBJ2-3,TRBD2,TGCGCCAGCAGCTTTCAGCGGGGCGGCACAGATACGCAGTATTTT,CASSFQRGGTDTQYF
TRBV6-1,NA,TRBJ2-2,NA,TGTGCCAGCAGTTTAGTCCCCAGAAGGACCGGGGAGCTGTTTTTT,CASSLVPRRTGELFF
TRBV10-3,NA,TRBJ2-3,NA,TGTGCCATCAGTCTGACGGCAGATACGCAGTATTTT,CAISLTADTQYF
TRBV5-1,NA,TRBJ2-5,NA,TGCGCCAGCAGCTTGTTGGGAAGAGGACAAGAGACCCAGTACTTC,CASSLLGRGQETQYF
TRBV19,few,TRBJ2-2,NA,TGTGCCAGTAGTATTGGGTCGGCCGGGGAGCTGTTTTTT,CASSIGSAGELFF
TRBV28,NA,TRBJ2-7,NA,TGTGCCAGCAGAGGGGACCGGGACGAGCAGTACTTC,CASRGDRDEQYF
TRBV14,NA,TRBJ2-1,NA,TGTGCCAGCAGCCAAGGGGTCATAGGTCGGGAGTTCTTC,CASSQGVIGREFF
TRBV6-1,NA,TRBJ1-4,NA,TGTGCCAGCAGTGAATTCGAAGAGGGAAAACTGTTTTTT,CASSEFEEGKLFF
TRBV7-9,NA,TRBJ2-1,TRBD1,TGTGCCAGCAGCTTTCAGACAGGGCTTGACAATGAGCAGTTCTTC,CASSFQTGLDNEQFF
TRBV21-1,NA,TRBJ1-5,NA,TGTGCCAGCAGCAAAGCGAGGGGTGAGCGCAATCAGCCCCAGCATTTT,CASSKARGERNQPQHF
TRBV28,NA,TRBJ2-7,NA,TGTGCCAGCAGTTTACCCGACGCCCAGGGCCACGAGCAGTACTTC,CASSLPDAQGHEQYF
TRBV6-6,NA,TRBJ2-1,NA,TGTGCCAGCAGACGTCTGCCCCACAATGAGCAGTTCTTC,CASRRLPHNEQFF
TRBV6-1,NA,TRBJ2-5,NA,TGTGCCAGCAGGGAAGACAGTAACCAAGAGACCCAGTACTTC,CASREDSNQETQYF
TRBV4-1,NA,TRBJ1-4,TRBD1,TGCGCCAGCAGCCAAGATCCAACCAGGGGGGAAAAACTGTTTTTT,CASSQDPTRGEKLFF
TRBV6-7,NA,TRBJ2-7,TRBD1,TGTGCCAGCAGTTACCAGGACAGGGTCCACTTTGTCTACGAGCAGTACTTC,CASSYQDRVHFVYEQYF
TRBV28,once,TRBJ2-7,TRBD1,TGTGCCAGCAGTCCTAGGACAGGGAGCTCCTACGAGCAGTACTTC,CASSPRTGSSYEQYF
TRBV6-5,NA,TRBJ2-2,TRBD2,TGTGCCAGCAGTAAGGGACTAGAGAACACCGGGGAGCTGTTTTTT,CASSKGLENTGELFF
TRBV5-1,NA,TRBJ1-1,NA,TGCGCCAGCAGCTTACTTGACTCTGAAGCTTTCTTT,CASSLLDSEAFF
TRBV19,NA,TRBJ1-1,TRBD1,TGTGCCAGTAGTCCCATGGACAGGATTGCCACTGAAGCTTTCTTT,CASSPMDRIATEAFF
TRBV5-6,NA,TRBJ2-7,NA,TGTGCCAGCAGCCGGACGGGTAGCTACGAGCAGTACTTC,CASSRTGSYEQYF
TRBV10-2,NA,TRBJ1-3,TRBD1,TGCGCCAGCGCCTCACGGACAGGGGGCGGAAACACCATATATTTT,CASASRTGGGNTIYF
TRBV28,NA,TRBJ2-7,NA,TGTGCCAGCAGTTTGGCGCATAACGAGCAGTACTTC,CASSLAHNEQYF
TRBV4-2,NA,TRBJ2-2,NA,TGTGCCAGCAGGGAACGGGGGACCGGGGAGCTGTTTTTT,CASRERGTGELFF
TRBV5-1,NA,TRBJ1-4,TRBD1,TGCGCCAGCAGTGTTGGGGCCAAGGGGGCTGATGAAAAACTGTTTTTT,CASSVGAKGADEKLFF
TRBV6-1,NA,TRBJ2-7,NA,TGTGCCAGCAGGGGTTACGAGCAGTACTTC,CASRGYEQYF
TRBV10-3,NA,TRBJ1-6,NA,TGTGCCATCGGACGGGAGAGCTCCTATAATTCACCCCTCCACTTT,CAIGRESSYNSPLHF
TRBV7-3,NA,TRBJ2-6,NA,TGTGCCAGCAGCTTAACTGGGTATGGGGCCAACGTCCTGACTTTC,CASSLTGYGANVLTF
TRBV5-8,NA,TRBJ2-7,TRBD1,TGTGCCAGCAGCCCTAGGGTAGGACAGGGCAGGTACGAGCAGTACTTC,CASSPRVGQGRYEQYF
TRBV10-3,NA,TRBJ1-6,NA,TGTGCCATCAGTGAGTCGGTCCTCTATAATTCACCCCTCCACTTT,CAISESVLYNSPLHF
TRBV18,NA,TRBJ2-3,NA,TGTGCCAGCTCACAGGGGCGCTCGACCACAGATACGCAGTATTTT,CASSQGRSTTDTQYF
TRBV6-5,NA,TRBJ2-1,TRBD2,TGTGCCAGCAGTTACGTTGCGGGAGGGCCCGATGAGCAGTTCTTC,CASSYVAGGPDEQFF
TRBV5-4,once,TRBJ2-7,NA,TGTGCCAGCAGCTTGGGAGACAGTCAGTACTTC,CASSLGDSQYF
TRBV4-1,NA,TRBJ2-2,NA,TGCGCCAGCAGACTCTCTTTCCAGGGGGGCAACACCGGGGAGCTGTTTTTT,CASRLSFQGGNTGELFF
TRBV6-5,NA,TRBJ1-4,NA,TGTGCCAGCAGTTACCCCGATCGAGATGAAAAACTGTTTTTT,CASSYPDRDEKLFF
TRBV30,NA,TRBJ2-1,TRBD2,TGTGCCTGGAGTTTTCTAGCGGGAGGCGAGCAGTTCTTC,CAWSFLAGGEQFF